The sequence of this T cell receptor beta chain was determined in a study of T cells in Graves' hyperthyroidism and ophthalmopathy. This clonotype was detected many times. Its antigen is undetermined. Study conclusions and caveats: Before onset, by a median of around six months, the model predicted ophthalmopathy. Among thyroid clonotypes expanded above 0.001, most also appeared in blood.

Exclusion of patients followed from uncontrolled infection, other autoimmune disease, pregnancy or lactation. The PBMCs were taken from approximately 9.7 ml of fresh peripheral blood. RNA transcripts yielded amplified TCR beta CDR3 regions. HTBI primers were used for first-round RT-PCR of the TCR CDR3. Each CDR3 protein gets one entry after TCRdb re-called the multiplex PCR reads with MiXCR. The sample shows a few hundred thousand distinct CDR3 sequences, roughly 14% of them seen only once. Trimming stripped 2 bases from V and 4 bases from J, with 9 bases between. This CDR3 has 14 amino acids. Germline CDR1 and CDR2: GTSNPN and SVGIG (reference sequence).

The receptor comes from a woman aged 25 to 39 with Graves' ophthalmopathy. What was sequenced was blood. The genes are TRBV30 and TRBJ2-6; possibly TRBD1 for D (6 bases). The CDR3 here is CAWSQGYGANVLTF. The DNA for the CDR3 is TGTGCCTGGAGTCAGGGGTACGGGGCCAACGTCCTGACTTTC. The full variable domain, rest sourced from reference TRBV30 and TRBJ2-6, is SQTIHQWPATLVQPVGSPLSLECTVEGTSNPNLYWYRQAAGRGLQLLFYSVGIGQISSEVPQNLSASRPQDRQFILSSKKLLLSDSGFYLCAWSQGYGANVLTFGAGSRLTVL.